This TCR beta chain was identified in a study of T cell repertoires in cytomegalovirus infection. Looking at the study overall: An indication of both CMV infection and matching HLA type came from public TCR beta signatures.

Germline V gene lookup returns CDR1 SGHRS and CDR2 YFSETQ. The CDR3 runs to 15 residues. The V end lost 4 bases, the J end lost 0 bases, and 11 bases lay between the germline ends. Broader study findings: Carriers of CMV plus the relevant HLA were identified by cumulative public TCR beta family frequency. Dominating the ex vivo response were TCR beta clonotypes that were CMV-specific and HLA-C-restricted.

TCRdb itself ran the reads through MiXCR, one entry per CDR3 protein. The sample lists fewer than 650,000 distinct CDR3 sequences; under 45% were seen once. Notes on this clonotype: Its antigen is not known.

The clonotype originates from a human donor in good health (CMV status not recorded). Some clones in this sample may be carry-over from other donors' samples. The V and J genes are TRBV5-1 and TRBJ1-5; unclear D gene. The specimen comprised cultured PBMCs, sampled from culture after CMV antigen stimulation. Written as DNA, the CDR3 is TGCGCCAGCAGCGCAATCGGGGATAGCAATCAGCCCCAGCATTTT. Protein product: CASSAIGDSNQPQHF.